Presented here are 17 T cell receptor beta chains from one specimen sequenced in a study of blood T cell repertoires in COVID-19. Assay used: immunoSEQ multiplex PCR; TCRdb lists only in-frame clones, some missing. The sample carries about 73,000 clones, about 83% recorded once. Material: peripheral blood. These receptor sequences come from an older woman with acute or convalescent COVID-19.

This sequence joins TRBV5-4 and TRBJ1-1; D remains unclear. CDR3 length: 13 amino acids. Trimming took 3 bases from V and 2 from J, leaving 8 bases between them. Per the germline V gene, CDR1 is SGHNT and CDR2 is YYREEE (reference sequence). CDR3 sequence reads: CASSSDSNTEAFF. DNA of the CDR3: TGTGCCAGCAGCTCAGACTCAAACACTGAAGCTTTCTTT.

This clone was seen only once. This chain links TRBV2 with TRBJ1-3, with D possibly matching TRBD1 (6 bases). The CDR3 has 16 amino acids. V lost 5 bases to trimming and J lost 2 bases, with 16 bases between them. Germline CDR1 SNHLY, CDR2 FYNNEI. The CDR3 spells CASSTVGGLTGNTIYF. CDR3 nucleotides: TGTGCCAGCAGTACCGTGGGGGGGCTGACTGGAAACACCATATATTTT.

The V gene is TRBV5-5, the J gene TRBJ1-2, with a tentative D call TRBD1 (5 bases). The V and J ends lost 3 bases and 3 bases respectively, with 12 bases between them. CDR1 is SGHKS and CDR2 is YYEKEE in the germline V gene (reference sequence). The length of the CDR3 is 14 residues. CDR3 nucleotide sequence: TGTGCCAGCAGCTCACAGACAGAAGACTATGGCTACACCTTC. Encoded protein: CASSSQTEDYGYTF. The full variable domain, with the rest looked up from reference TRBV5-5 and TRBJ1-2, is DAGVTQSPTHLIKTRGQQVTLRCSPISGHKSVSWYQQVLGQGPQFIFQYYEKEERGRGNFPDRFSARQFPNYSSELNVNALLLGDSALYLCASSSQTEDYGYTFGSGTRLTVV.

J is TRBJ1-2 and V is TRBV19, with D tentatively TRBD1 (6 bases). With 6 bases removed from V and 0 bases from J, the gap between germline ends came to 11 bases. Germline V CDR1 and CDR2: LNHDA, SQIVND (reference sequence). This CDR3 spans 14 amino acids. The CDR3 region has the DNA TGTGCCAGTAGCCGACAGGCAGCTAACTATGGCTACACCTTC. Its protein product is CASSRQAANYGYTF. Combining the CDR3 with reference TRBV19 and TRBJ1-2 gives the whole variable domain DGGITQSPKYLFRKEGQNVTLSCEQNLNHDAMYWYRQDPGQGLRLIYYSQIVNDFQKGDIAEGYSVSREKKESFPLTVTSAQKNPTAFYLCASSRQAANYGYTFGSGTRLTVV.

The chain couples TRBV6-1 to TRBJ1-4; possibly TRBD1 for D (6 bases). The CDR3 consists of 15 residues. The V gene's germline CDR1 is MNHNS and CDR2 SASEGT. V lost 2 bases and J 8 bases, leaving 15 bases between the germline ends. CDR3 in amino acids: CASSEIGQRGEKLFF. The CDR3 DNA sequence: TGTGCCAGCAGTGAAATCGGACAGAGGGGGGAAAAACTGTTTTTT.

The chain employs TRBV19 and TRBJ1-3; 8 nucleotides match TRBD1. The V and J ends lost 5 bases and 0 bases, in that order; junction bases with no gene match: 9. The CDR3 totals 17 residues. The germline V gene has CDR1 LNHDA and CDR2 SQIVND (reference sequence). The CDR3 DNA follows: TGTGCCAGTAGTTTGCAGGGGGCCCGAATCTCTGGAAACACCATATATTTT. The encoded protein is CASSLQGARISGNTIYF.

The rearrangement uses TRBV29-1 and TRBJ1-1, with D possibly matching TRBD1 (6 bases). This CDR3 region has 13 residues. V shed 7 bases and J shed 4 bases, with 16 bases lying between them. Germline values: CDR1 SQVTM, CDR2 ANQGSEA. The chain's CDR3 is CSAGTRVGTEAFF. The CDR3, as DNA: TGCAGCGCGGGGACACGAGTGGGCACTGAAGCTTTCTTT.

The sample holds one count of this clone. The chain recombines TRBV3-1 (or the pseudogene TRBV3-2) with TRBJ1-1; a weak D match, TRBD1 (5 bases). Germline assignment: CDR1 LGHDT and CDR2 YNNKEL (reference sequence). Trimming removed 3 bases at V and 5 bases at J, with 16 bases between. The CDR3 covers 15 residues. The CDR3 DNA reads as TGTGCCAGCAGCCATTCACTGCGGGGCAGGACTGAAGCTTTCTTT. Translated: CASSHSLRGRTEAFF.

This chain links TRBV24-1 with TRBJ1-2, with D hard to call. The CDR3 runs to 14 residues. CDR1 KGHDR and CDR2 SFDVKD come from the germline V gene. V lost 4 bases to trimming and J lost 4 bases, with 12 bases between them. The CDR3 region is CATSDESGLYGYTF. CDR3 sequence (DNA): TGTGCCACCAGTGACGAGTCAGGCCTCTATGGCTACACCTTC.

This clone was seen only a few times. The CDR3 DNA reads TGTGCCAGCAGTGAAGATCTCAGAGGGGGCAGGAATGGCTACACCTTC. Translated: CASSEDLRGGRNGYTF. V usage is TRBV6-1 and J usage is TRBJ1-2, with TRBD1 matching over 7 bases. This CDR3 spans 16 amino acids. CDR1 is MNHNS and CDR2 is SASEGT in the germline V gene. V dropped 1 base and J dropped 6; count of bases not matched to a gene: 11.

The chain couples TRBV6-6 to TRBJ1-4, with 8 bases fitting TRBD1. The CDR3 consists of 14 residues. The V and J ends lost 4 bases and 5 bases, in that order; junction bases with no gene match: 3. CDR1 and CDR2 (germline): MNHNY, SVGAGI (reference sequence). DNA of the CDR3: TGTGCCAGCAGTTCACAGGGGGGAAATGAAAAACTGTTTTTT. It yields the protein CASSSQGGNEKLFF.

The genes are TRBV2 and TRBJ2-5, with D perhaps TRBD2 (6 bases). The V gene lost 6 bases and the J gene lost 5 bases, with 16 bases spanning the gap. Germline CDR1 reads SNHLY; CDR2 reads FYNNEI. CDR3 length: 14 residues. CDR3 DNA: TGTGCCAGCAGCGTCGGTGGGGCGGGGGAGACCCAGTACTTC. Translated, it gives CASSVGGAGETQYF.

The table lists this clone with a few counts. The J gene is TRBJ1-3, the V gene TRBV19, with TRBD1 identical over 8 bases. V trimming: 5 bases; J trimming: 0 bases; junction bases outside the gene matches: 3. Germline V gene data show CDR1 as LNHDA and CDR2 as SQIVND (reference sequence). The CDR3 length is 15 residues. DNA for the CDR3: TGTGCCAGTAGTGGGGACAGGTCCTCTGGAAACACCATATATTTT. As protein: CASSGDRSSGNTIYF.

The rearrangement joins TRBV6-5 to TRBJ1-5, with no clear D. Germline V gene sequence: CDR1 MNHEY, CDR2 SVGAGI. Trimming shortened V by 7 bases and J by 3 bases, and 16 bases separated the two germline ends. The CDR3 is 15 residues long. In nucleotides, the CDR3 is TGTGCCAGCAAGGTAGCAGCCTATACCAATCAGCCCCAGCATTTT. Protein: CASKVAAYTNQPQHF.

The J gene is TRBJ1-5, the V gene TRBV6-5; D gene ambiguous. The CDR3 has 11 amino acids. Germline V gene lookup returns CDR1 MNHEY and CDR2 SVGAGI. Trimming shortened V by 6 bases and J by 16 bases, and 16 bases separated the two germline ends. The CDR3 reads CASRGGGIGHF. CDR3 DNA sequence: TGTGCCAGCAGGGGAGGAGGGATAGGTCATTTT.

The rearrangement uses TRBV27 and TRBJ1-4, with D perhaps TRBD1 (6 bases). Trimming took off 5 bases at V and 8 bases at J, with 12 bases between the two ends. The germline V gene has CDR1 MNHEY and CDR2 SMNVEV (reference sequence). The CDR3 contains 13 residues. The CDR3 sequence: CASSPGTLEKLFF. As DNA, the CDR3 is TGTGCCAGCAGTCCCGGGACACTAGAAAAACTGTTTTTT.

The CDR3 coding sequence is TGTGCCAGCAGCCCTGGAGCAAATGGCGGGTATGAGCAGTTCTTC. Its protein is CASSPGANGGYEQFF. The chain has TRBV4-2 and TRBJ2-1; D perhaps matches TRBD2 (5 bases). This CDR3 region has 15 residues. Germline V gives CDR1 LGHNA, CDR2 YNFKEQ. Between the trimmed V and J ends, which lost 4 bases and 8 bases, there was a span of 18 bases.